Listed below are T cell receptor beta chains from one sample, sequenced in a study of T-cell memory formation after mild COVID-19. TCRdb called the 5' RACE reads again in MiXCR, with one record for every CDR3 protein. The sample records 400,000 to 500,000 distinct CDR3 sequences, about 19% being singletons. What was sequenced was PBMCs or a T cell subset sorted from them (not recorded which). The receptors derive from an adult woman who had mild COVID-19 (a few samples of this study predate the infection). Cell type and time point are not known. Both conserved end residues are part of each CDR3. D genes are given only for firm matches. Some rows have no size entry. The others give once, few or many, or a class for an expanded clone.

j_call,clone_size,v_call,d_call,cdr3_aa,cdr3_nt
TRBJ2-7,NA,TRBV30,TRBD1,CAWNRDRDYEQYF,TGTGCCTGGAACCGGGACAGGGACTACGAGCAGTACTTC
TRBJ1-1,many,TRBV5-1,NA,CASSLVPENTEAFF,TGCGCCAGCAGCTTGGTCCCAGAGAACACTGAAGCTTTCTTT
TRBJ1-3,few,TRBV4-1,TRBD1,CASSQDQGAGGNTIYF,TGCGCCAGCAGCCAAGATCAGGGGGCCGGTGGAAACACCATATATTTT
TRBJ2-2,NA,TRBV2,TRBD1,CASRRTGAIGELFF,TGTGCCTCCCGGCGTACAGGGGCCATCGGGGAGCTGTTTTTT
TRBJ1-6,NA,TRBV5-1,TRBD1,CASSSETGVNSPLHF,TGCGCCAGCAGCTCCGAGACAGGGGTCAATTCACCCCTCCACTTT
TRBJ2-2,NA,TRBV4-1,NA,CASSQDASGGELFF,TGCGCCAGCAGCCAAGATGCGTCGGGCGGGGAGCTGTTTTTT
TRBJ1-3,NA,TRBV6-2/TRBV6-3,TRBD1,CASSYSTVPDRGHFHSGNTIYF,TGTGCCAGCAGTTACTCGACCGTCCCGGACAGGGGCCACTTCCACTCTGGAAACACCATATATTTT
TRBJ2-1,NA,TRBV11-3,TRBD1,CASTLTGSSYNEQFF,TGTGCCAGCACCCTGACAGGGAGCTCCTACAATGAGCAGTTCTTC
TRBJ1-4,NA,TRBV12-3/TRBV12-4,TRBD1,CASSLGGQGHKLFF,TGTGCCAGCAGTTTAGGGGGACAGGGGCATAAACTGTTTTTT
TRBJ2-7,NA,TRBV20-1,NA,CSARPLTGTYEQYF,TGCAGTGCCAGACCATTAACAGGCACCTACGAGCAGTACTTC
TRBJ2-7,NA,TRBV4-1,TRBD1,CASSQAISWDRASEQYF,TGCGCCAGCAGCCAAGCGATTTCCTGGGACAGGGCAAGTGAGCAGTACTTC
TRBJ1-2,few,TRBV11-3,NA,CASSGWTRDTYGYTF,TGTGCCAGCAGCGGATGGACCAGGGACACCTATGGCTACACCTTC
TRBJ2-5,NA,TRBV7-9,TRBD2,CASSSTSGGLQETQYF,TGTGCCAGCAGCTCCACTAGCGGGGGACTCCAAGAGACCCAGTACTTC
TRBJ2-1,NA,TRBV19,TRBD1,CASSIQITGGLINEQFF,TGTGCCAGTAGTATCCAAATCACAGGGGGCTTGATAAATGAGCAGTTCTTC
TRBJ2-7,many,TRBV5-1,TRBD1,CASRERGQSSYEQYF,TGCGCCAGCAGAGAACGGGGACAGTCTTCCTACGAGCAGTACTTC
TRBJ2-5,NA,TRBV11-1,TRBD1,CASSLLTGKETQYF,TGTGCCAGCAGCTTATTGACAGGGAAAGAGACCCAGTACTTC
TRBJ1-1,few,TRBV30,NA,CAWSGPRQAFF,TGTGCCTGGAGTGGACCGCGGCAAGCTTTCTTT
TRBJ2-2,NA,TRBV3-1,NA,CASSQTTTGELFF,TGTGCCAGCAGCCAGACTACCACCGGGGAGCTGTTTTTT
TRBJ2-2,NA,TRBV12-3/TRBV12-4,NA,CASSLALQTANTGELFF,TGTGCCAGCAGTTTAGCGCTACAGACAGCGAACACCGGGGAGCTGTTTTTT
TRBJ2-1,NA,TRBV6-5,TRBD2,CASSYSWLAGVEQFF,TGTGCCAGCAGTTACTCGTGGCTAGCGGGGGTGGAGCAGTTCTTC
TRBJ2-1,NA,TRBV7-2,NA,CASSFDRSLLYEQFF,TGTGCCAGCAGCTTTGACAGGTCGTTGTTATATGAGCAGTTCTTC
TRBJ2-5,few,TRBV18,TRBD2,CASSSSGGVTETQYF,TGTGCCAGCTCATCATCTGGGGGGGTCACAGAGACCCAGTACTTC
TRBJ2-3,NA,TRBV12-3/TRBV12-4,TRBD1,CASSGTGGSDTQYF,TGTGCCAGCAGCGGGACAGGGGGCTCAGATACGCAGTATTTT
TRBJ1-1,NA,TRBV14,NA,CASSQELNTEAFF,TGTGCCAGCAGCCAAGAGTTGAACACTGAAGCTTTCTTT
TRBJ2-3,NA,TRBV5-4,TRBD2,CASSPNSGGRGDTQYF,TGTGCCAGCAGCCCTAATAGCGGGGGGCGTGGAGATACGCAGTATTTT
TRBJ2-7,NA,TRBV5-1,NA,CASSLTPPYEQYF,TGCGCCAGCAGCTTGACACCTCCCTACGAGCAGTACTTC
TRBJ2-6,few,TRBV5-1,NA,CASSLVEIGANVLTF,TGCGCCAGCAGCTTGGTTGAAATTGGGGCCAACGTCCTGACTTTC
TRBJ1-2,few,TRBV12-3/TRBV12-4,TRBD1,CASTLGGYHGYTF,TGTGCCAGCACCCTAGGGGGCTATCATGGCTACACCTTC
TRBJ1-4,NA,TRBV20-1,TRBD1,CSARAGTGNEKLFF,TGCAGTGCTAGAGCAGGGACAGGGAATGAAAAACTGTTTTTT
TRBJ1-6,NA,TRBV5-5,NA,CASSLWRTDNSPLHF,TGTGCCAGCAGCTTGTGGCGTACAGATAATTCACCCCTCCACTTT
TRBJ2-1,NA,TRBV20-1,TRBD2,CSAPSPGLANEQFF,TGCAGTGCTCCATCTCCTGGACTAGCCAATGAGCAGTTCTTC
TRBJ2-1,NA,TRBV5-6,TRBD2,CASSLESSGVPTNNEQFF,TGTGCCAGCAGCTTGGAGTCTAGCGGGGTCCCCACTAACAATGAGCAGTTCTTC
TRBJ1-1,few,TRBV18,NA,CASSPLRADTEAFF,TGTGCCAGCTCACCTCTTCGAGCCGACACTGAAGCTTTCTTT
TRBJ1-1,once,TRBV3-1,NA,CASSQASNTEAFF,TGTGCCAGCAGCCAAGCCTCGAACACTGAAGCTTTCTTT
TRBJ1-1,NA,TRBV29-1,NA,CSVEDRVNNEAFF,TGCAGCGTTGAAGATCGGGTGAACAATGAAGCTTTCTTT
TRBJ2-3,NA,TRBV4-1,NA,CASSQEFPRTDTQYF,TGCGCCAGCAGCCAAGAGTTTCCCCGGACAGATACGCAGTATTTT
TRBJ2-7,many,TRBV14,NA,CASSRRGWYYEQYF,TGTGCCAGCAGCCGCAGGGGTTGGTATTACGAGCAGTACTTC
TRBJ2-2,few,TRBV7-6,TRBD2,CASSPTSGGPNTGELFF,TGTGCCAGCAGCCCGACTAGCGGGGGCCCGAACACCGGGGAGCTGTTTTTT
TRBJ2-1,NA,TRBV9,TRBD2,CASSAERGGRNEQFF,TGTGCCAGCAGCGCAGAGCGGGGGGGCCGAAATGAGCAGTTCTTC
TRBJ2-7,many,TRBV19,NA,CASSILAQSYEQYF,TGTGCCAGTAGTATCTTGGCCCAGAGCTACGAGCAGTACTTC
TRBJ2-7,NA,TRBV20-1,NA,CSARRTPDTPYSYEQYF,TGCAGTGCTCGACGCACCCCCGACACACCATACTCCTACGAGCAGTACTTC
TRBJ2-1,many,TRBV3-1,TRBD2,CASSQLAGDEQFF,TGTGCCAGCAGCCAGCTAGCGGGGGATGAGCAGTTCTTC
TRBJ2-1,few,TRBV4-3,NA,CASSQDWIGYLRRSYNEQFF,TGCGCCAGCAGCCAAGATTGGATCGGGTACTTGCGGAGGTCCTACAATGAGCAGTTCTTC
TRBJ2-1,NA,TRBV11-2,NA,CASTDFWATKYNEQFF,TGTGCCAGCACTGACTTTTGGGCGACCAAATACAATGAGCAGTTCTTC
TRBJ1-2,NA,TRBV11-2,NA,CASSSPRPAGSYTF,TGTGCCAGCAGCTCCCCCCGACCGGCCGGGAGCTACACCTTC
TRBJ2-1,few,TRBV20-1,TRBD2,CSARDVAGLYEQFF,TGCAGTGCTAGAGATGTAGCGGGACTCTATGAGCAGTTCTTC
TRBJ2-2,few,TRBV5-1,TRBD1,CASKGGPTHEELFF,TGCGCCAGCAAAGGGGGCCCAACACACGAGGAGCTGTTTTTT
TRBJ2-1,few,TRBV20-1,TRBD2,CSAPALAGGLPNEQFF,TGCAGTGCTCCCGCGCTAGCGGGAGGCCTCCCCAATGAGCAGTTCTTC
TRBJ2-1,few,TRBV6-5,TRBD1,CASSYTGARVYNEQFF,TGTGCCAGCAGTTACACAGGGGCGAGAGTCTACAATGAGCAGTTCTTC
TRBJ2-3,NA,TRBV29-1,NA,CSAVLSGSSTDTQYF,TGCAGCGCTGTGCTAAGCGGGTCTAGCACAGATACGCAGTATTTT
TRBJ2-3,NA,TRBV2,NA,CATFPGSTDTQYF,TGTGCCACCTTCCCGGGGAGCACAGATACGCAGTATTTT
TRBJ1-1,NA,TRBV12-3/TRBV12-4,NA,CASSFGQAYEAFF,TGTGCCAGCAGTTTTGGGCAGGCCTATGAAGCTTTCTTT
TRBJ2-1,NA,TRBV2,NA,CASSDSIRNEQFF,TGTGCCAGCAGTGACTCCATAAGGAATGAGCAGTTCTTC
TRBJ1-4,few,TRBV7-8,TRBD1,CASSFLTGTNEKLFF,TGTGCCAGCAGCTTCTTGACAGGGACTAATGAAAAACTGTTTTTT